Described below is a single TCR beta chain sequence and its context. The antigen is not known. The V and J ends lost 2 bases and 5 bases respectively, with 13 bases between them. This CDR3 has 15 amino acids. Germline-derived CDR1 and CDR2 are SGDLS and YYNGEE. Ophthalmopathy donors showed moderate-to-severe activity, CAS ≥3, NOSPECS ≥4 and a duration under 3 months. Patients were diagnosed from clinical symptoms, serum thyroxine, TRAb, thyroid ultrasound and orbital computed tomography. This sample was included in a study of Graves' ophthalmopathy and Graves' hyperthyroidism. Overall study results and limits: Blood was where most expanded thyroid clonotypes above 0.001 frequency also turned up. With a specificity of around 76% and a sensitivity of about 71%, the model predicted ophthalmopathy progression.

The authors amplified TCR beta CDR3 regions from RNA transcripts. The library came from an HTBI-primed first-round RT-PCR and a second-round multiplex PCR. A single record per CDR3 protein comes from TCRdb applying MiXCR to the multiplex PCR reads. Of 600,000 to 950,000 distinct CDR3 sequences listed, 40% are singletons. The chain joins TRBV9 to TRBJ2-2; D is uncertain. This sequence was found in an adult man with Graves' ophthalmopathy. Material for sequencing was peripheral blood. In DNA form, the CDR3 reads TGTGCCAGCAGCGTCCAGGCGCTCGGAACCGGGGAGCTGTTTTTT. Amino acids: CASSVQALGTGELFF.